This T cell receptor beta chain came from a study of CD8 T cell repertoires and HIV-1 epitope variants. Sequencing used immunoSEQ multiplex PCR; TCRdb keeps in-frame clones, though not all of them. The sample has about 3,500 clones; about 69% are singletons. J gave up 8 bases and V 6 bases, and 7 bases lay outside the gene matches. CDR1 and CDR2 (germline): SNHLY, FYNNEI. The CDR3 sequence is 14 residues long. This clone appeared a few times. Its specificity is not known. This chain joins TRBV2 and TRBJ1-2; 12 nucleotides match TRBD1. The sequence derives from a male donor with HIV. The sample consisted of cultured CD8+ T cells derived from PBMCs. The CDR3 DNA reads as TGTGCCAGCAGCGACCGGGACAGGGGGCTCGGCTACACCTTC. Protein product: CASSDRDRGLGYTF. Together with reference TRBV2 and TRBJ1-2, the CDR3 gives the full variable domain: EPEVTQTPSHQVTQMGQEVILRCVPISNHLYFYWYRQILGQKVEFLVSFYNNEISEKSEIFDDQFSVERPDGSNFTLKIRSTKLEDSAMYFCASSDRDRGLGYTFGSGTRLTVV.